A single sample gave rise to the 13 T cell receptor beta chains below, sequenced in a study of vaccination and CD4 T cells after COVID-19. Treatment denoted: roughly ten-day PBMC culture with coronavirus spike peptide pools or control peptides (ViraFEST assay). What these receptors recognize is not known. Cultured CD4+ T cell DNA underwent sequencing with the Oncomine TCR Beta short-read assay. TCRdb fed the PCR reads into MiXCR, producing one record per CDR3 protein. The sample records 15,000 to 20,000 distinct CDR3 sequences, less than 65% being singletons. What was sequenced was CD4+ T cells from blood, cultured in vitro. These receptors came from a human donor who had recovered from COVID-19.

This clonotype has a handful of counts. The genes are TRBV20-1 and TRBJ2-2; D call uncertain. Trimming pared 5 bases from V and 0 bases from J, leaving 7 bases between. The CDR3 length is 13 residues. Germline assignment: CDR1 DFQATT and CDR2 SNEGSKA (reference sequence). CDR3 sequence reads: CSARVANTGELFF. The CDR3 region has the DNA TGCAGTGCTCGGGTCGCGAACACCGGGGAGCTGTTTTTT.

The J gene is TRBJ2-3, the V gene TRBV11-1; no clear D. V was clipped by 5 bases and J by 5 bases, with 5 bases between them. This CDR3 has 11 residues. Germline-derived CDR1 and CDR2 are SGHAT and FQDESV (reference sequence). As DNA, the CDR3 is TGTGCCAGCAGCCAAGTAGATACGCAGTATTTT. Encoded protein: CASSQVDTQYF. Filled out from reference TRBV11-1 and TRBJ2-3, the complete variable domain reads EAEVAQSPRYKITEKSQAVAFWCDPISGHATLYWYRQILGQGPELLVQFQDESVVDDSQLPKDRFSAERLKGVDSTLKIQPAELGDSAMYLCASSQVDTQYFGPGTRLTVL.

Worth noting for this clonotype: The junction does not match germline at one end; this may be a read error. The rearrangement links TRBV15 to TRBJ1-5; D is ambiguous. The CDR3 spans 17 residues. Germline loops: CDR1 LNHNV, CDR2 YYDKDF (reference sequence). The CDR3, as DNA: TGTGCCGCCAGCAGAGGGTTTAAGGGTACGGGCAATCAGCCCCAGCATTTT. This codes for CAASRGFKGTGNQPQHF.

The CDR3 region has the DNA TGTGCCAGCAGCCAACCCGGGACCGCGTCGGCCCTCCACTTT. Translating it yields CASSQPGTASALHF. The gene calls are TRBV4-2 and TRBJ1-6; a weak D match, TRBD1 (5 bases). V was pared by 2 bases and J by 14 bases, with 16 bases between. Germline CDR1 and CDR2: LGHNA and YNFKEQ. This CDR3 region has 14 residues.

This CDR3 is CSARRTGNDEQYF. The CDR3 nucleotides read TGCAGTGCTAGGAGGACAGGAAACGACGAGCAGTACTTC. The V and J genes are TRBV20-1 and TRBJ2-7; 7 bases fit TRBD1. In germline, CDR1 is DFQATT, CDR2 SNEGSKA (reference sequence). V dropped 3 bases and J dropped 5; count of bases not matched to a gene: 7. The CDR3 spans 13 residues.

V and J are TRBV12-3 or TRBV12-4 and TRBJ1-5, with TRBD1 identical over 7 bases. CDR3 length: 13 residues. The J segment lost 5 bases and the V segment lost 5 bases, leaving 3 bases of the junction unmatched. CDR3 amino acids: CASSLQGDQPQHF. The CDR3 nucleotides read TGTGCCAGCAGTCTCCAGGGGGATCAGCCCCAGCATTTT.

This clonotype has only a few counts. The rearrangement links TRBV6-5 to TRBJ2-2; D gene uncertain. The CDR3 extends over 12 amino acids. Germline CDR1 is MNHEY and CDR2 is SVGAGI. V was shortened by 4 bases and J by 2 bases, with 2 bases between the two germline ends. This chain's CDR3 is CASSSNTGELFF. CDR3 in DNA: TGTGCCAGCAGTTCCAACACCGGGGAGCTGTTTTTT.

The V call is TRBV19, the J call TRBJ1-1, with unresolved D. The CDR3 length is 13 residues. V lost 2 bases and J 10 bases, leaving 14 bases between the germline ends. Germline CDR1 and CDR2: LNHDA and SQIVND (reference sequence). CDR3 loop: CASSIQRRVGAFF. In DNA, the CDR3 is TGTGCCAGTAGTATACAACGACGTGTGGGAGCTTTCTTT.

This clonotype occurred a few times. The genes are TRBV20-1 and TRBJ2-3; D uncertain. CDR3 length: 14 residues. Germline V CDR1 and CDR2: DFQATT, SNEGSKA (reference sequence). V gave up 5 bases and J gave up 0 bases, with 12 bases separating them. The DNA of the CDR3 is TGCAGTGCTCCTATCCCGGCTAGCACAGATACGCAGTATTTT. This translates into CSAPIPASTDTQYF.

V gene TRBV9 combines with J gene TRBJ2-7, with D tentatively TRBD1 or TRBD2 (5 bases each). The CDR3 length is 12 residues. Looked up from germline, CDR1 is SGDLS and CDR2 is YYNGEE. The CDR3 region has the DNA TGTAAAATGGGGGAAGGCTCCTACGAGCAGTACTTC. It yields the protein CKMGEGSYEQYF.

The chain carries TRBV12-3 or TRBV12-4 and TRBJ1-2, with D unresolved. The CDR3 sequence is 13 residues long. The V end lost 6 bases, the J end lost 0 bases, and 8 bases lay between the germline ends. This CDR3 is CASRPSANYGYTF. CDR3 sequence (DNA): TGTGCCAGCAGGCCCTCAGCTAACTATGGCTACACCTTC.

V is TRBV5-4 and J is TRBJ1-1, with D uncertain. Looked up from germline, CDR1 is SGHNT and CDR2 is YYREEE (reference sequence). The V gene lost 8 bases and the J gene lost 0 bases, with 14 bases spanning the gap. The CDR3 contains 14 residues. CDR3 protein: CARGERAVNTEAFF. DNA for the CDR3: TGTGCCAGGGGAGAAAGAGCAGTGAACACTGAAGCTTTCTTT.

V gene TRBV7-8 combines with J gene TRBJ2-2; D gene uncertain. The CDR3 has 13 residues. Deletions cut 3 bases from V and 6 bases from J, with 8 bases between. CDR1 and CDR2 from the germline V gene are SGHVS and FQNEAQ. This CDR3 is CASSLMAPGELFF. The DNA of the CDR3 is TGTGCCAGCAGCTTGATGGCGCCCGGGGAGCTGTTTTTT.